Below, 7 T cell receptor beta chains from the same sample are listed, as sequenced in a study of blood T cell repertoires in COVID-19 (dated by TCRdb to the early 2020s). Preparation of the library involved the immunoSEQ multiplex PCR assay. TCRdb obtained this table from immuneACCESS and retained in-frame rearrangements with V and J assigned. These tables miss some clones; where compared with another copy, unresolved V genes account for less than half of the shortfall, and the remainder is unexplained. The sample table shows around 160,000 clones, and roughly 90% are seen once. The biggest ten clones account for 18% of the sample. Sequencing was performed on peripheral blood. The receptors here all came from a man between 60 and 75 years old with active or convalescent COVID-19.

This clone was seen just once. The chain links TRBV10-3 to TRBJ1-5, with 8 bases fitting TRBD1. CDR1 and CDR2 (germline): ENHRY, SYGVKD. With V trimmed by 3 bases and J by 7 bases, 8 bases remained unmatched. The CDR3 length is 15 residues. CDR3 amino acids: CAISEGQGVGQPQHF. DNA for the CDR3: TGTGCCATCAGTGAAGGACAGGGAGTGGGGCAGCCCCAGCATTTT.

The V call is TRBV10-3, the J call TRBJ2-2; possibly TRBD1 for D (6 bases). The CDR3 covers 14 residues. V gave up 4 bases and J gave up 3 bases, with 9 bases separating them. Germline V gene sequence: CDR1 ENHRY, CDR2 SYGVKD. CDR3 coding DNA: TGTGCCATCAGTGTTAGGACAGACACCGGGGAGCTGTTTTTT. Its protein is CAISVRTDTGELFF.

The CDR3 is CASSLAGVYTGELFF. CDR3 coding DNA: TGTGCCAGCAGCTTAGCAGGGGTGTATACCGGGGAGCTGTTTTTT. The rearrangement uses TRBV11-2 and TRBJ2-2; possible D gene TRBD1, 6 bases. CDR3 length: 15 amino acids. Trimming took 1 base from V and 5 from J, leaving 11 bases between them. Looked up from germline, CDR1 is SGHAT and CDR2 is FQNNGV. The variable domain in full, completed from reference TRBV11-2 and TRBJ2-2, reads EAGVAQSPRYKIIEKRQSVAFWCNPISGHATLYWYQQILGQGPKLLIQFQNNGVVDDSQLPKDRFSAERLKGVDSTLKIQPAKLEDSAVYLCASSLAGVYTGELFFGEGSRLTVL.

The rearrangement uses TRBV11-2 and TRBJ2-5, with TRBD1 matching 8 bases. Germline V lookup: CDR1 SGHAT, CDR2 FQNNGV. The CDR3 totals 15 residues. J was trimmed by 7 bases and V by 5 bases; bases with no gene match: 12. The CDR3 spells CASSAGQGRLGTQYF. Here the CDR3 DNA reads TGTGCCAGCAGCGCCGGACAGGGCAGATTGGGGACCCAGTACTTC.

The rearrangement joins TRBV5-1 to TRBJ1-1; D may be TRBD1 (6 bases). V lost 4 bases to trimming and J lost 4 bases, with 20 bases between them. Germline V gene sequence: CDR1 SGHRS, CDR2 YFSETQ. CDR3 length equals 16 residues. CDR3 sequence (DNA): TGCGCCAGCAGCGATAAAAGCACAGGGTCGGGCACTGAAGCTTTCTTT. As protein: CASSDKSTGSGTEAFF.

The genes are TRBV19 and TRBJ1-1; 8 bases map to TRBD1. The CDR3 spans 13 residues. Germline lookup yields CDR1 LNHDA and CDR2 SQIVND (reference sequence). The ends lost 9 bases at V and 1 base at J; junction bases unmatched: 4. CDR3 loop: CASSGQANTEAFF. In DNA form, the CDR3 reads TGTGCCAGCTCGGGACAGGCGAACACTGAAGCTTTCTTT.

The V and J genes are TRBV19 and TRBJ1-2; 7 bases agree with TRBD1. The CDR3 covers 15 residues. Germline values: CDR1 LNHDA, CDR2 SQIVND (reference sequence). V lost 4 bases to trimming and J lost 2 bases; unmatched junction nucleotides: 7. Here the CDR3 reads CASSKRTGANYGYTF. DNA of the CDR3: TGTGCCAGTAGTAAGAGGACAGGAGCCAACTATGGCTACACCTTC.